Listed below are T cell receptor beta chains from one sample, sequenced in a study of control samples from healthy donors and cancer patients. Profiling relied on immunoSEQ multiplex PCR, and the TCRdb table lists in-frame clones only, not all of them. Among around 68,000 clones, 83% were seen once, and the ten largest hold 15% to 19%. The sequenced sample consisted of blood. Receptors originate from a man aged 60 to 75 in good health. Each CDR3 is given with its conserved first and last residue. D genes are given only for firm matches. For some rows the clone size is stated as once, few or many, or as a class when expanded; others skip it.

-	TRBV27	-	TRBJ2-2	CASTTIPPRDSTGELFF	TGTGCCAGCACCACGATTCCCCCCCGGGACTCCACCGGGGAGCTGTTTTTT
-	TRBV6-5	-	TRBJ1-5	CASSPREDQPQHF	TGTGCCAGCAGCCCCAGGGAGGATCAGCCCCAGCATTTT
-	TRBV2	TRBD1	TRBJ1-6	CASRKDRVDSPLHF	TGTGCCAGCAGAAAAGACAGGGTGGATTCACCCCTCCACTTT
-	TRBV28	-	TRBJ1-5	CASRPPNQPQHF	TGTGCCAGCCGCCCTCCGAATCAGCCCCAGCATTTT
few	TRBV5-1	TRBD2	TRBJ2-1	CASSSSGGAMNEQFF	TGCGCCAGCAGCTCCTCCGGGGGGGCTATGAATGAGCAGTTCTTC
-	TRBV6-5	-	TRBJ1-2	CASSYARQSLLYGYTF	TGTGCCAGCAGTTACGCGCGGCAGAGCTTACTCTATGGCTACACCTTC
-	TRBV24-1	-	TRBJ2-3	CATSKTGFTDTQYF	TGTGCCACCAGTAAAACCGGATTCACAGATACGCAGTATTTT
-	TRBV7-7	-	TRBJ2-2	CASSLGGTGELFF	TGTGCCAGCAGCTTAGGGGGTACCGGGGAGCTGTTTTTT
-	TRBV28	-	TRBJ1-4	CASINNEKLFF	TGTGCCAGCATCAATAATGAAAAACTGTTTTTT
once	TRBV7-9	TRBD2	TRBJ2-7	CASSLGVTSGSSF	TGTGCCAGCAGCTTAGGCGTCACTAGCGGGAGTTCCTTC
once	TRBV15	-	TRBJ1-2	CATSRDQLVGYTF	TGTGCCACCAGCAGAGACCAACTTGTGGGCTACACCTTC
-	TRBV27	-	TRBJ2-3	CASSLRGAKADTQYF	TGTGCCAGCAGTTTAAGGGGGGCAAAAGCAGATACGCAGTATTTT
-	TRBV28	-	TRBJ2-7	CASSLGAPGRNWGEQYF	TGTGCCAGCAGTTTAGGGGCCCCGGGGAGGAATTGGGGCGAGCAGTACTTC
-	TRBV4-3	TRBD1	TRBJ2-7	CASSQDTPGGVYEQYF	TGCGCCAGCAGCCAAGATACTCCAGGGGGCGTGTACGAGCAGTACTTC
-	TRBV6-5	-	TRBJ2-1	CASSPRSGGDEQFF	TGTGCCAGCAGTCCCCGGAGTGGAGGCGATGAGCAGTTCTTC
-	TRBV18	TRBD1	TRBJ1-2	CASSPAGTGGISYGYTF	TGTGCCAGCTCACCTGCCGGGACAGGGGGCATCTCCTATGGCTACACCTTC
-	TRBV11-3	-	TRBJ2-1	CASSRSTRDIDEQFF	TGTGCCAGCAGCCGATCGACAAGGGACATCGATGAGCAGTTCTTC
-	TRBV30	-	TRBJ1-5	CAWNRGANQPQHF	TGTGCCTGGAATCGGGGGGCTAATCAGCCCCAGCATTTT
-	TRBV5-5	TRBD2	TRBJ2-3	CAINSGRTDTQYF	TGTGCCATCAATAGCGGGCGCACAGATACGCAGTATTTT
-	TRBV18	TRBD2	TRBJ2-2	CASSPAGGPSNTGELFF	TGTGCCAGCTCACCGGCGGGAGGGCCTTCAAACACCGGGGAGCTGTTTTTT
once	TRBV3-1/TRBV3-2	-	TRBJ2-1	CASSQISMGEQFF	TGTGCCAGCAGCCAAATATCCATGGGTGAGCAGTTCTTC
-	TRBV30	-	TRBJ2-1	CAWSVADEQFF	TGTGCCTGGAGTGTAGCGGATGAGCAGTTCTTC
-	TRBV9	TRBD1	TRBJ2-1	CASSPRQGRDEQFF	TGTGCCAGCAGCCCTAGACAGGGTCGCGATGAGCAGTTCTTC
-	TRBV7-9	-	TRBJ1-4	CASSTRKGVTNEKLFF	TGTGCCAGCAGCACAAGGAAGGGGGTGACTAATGAAAAACTGTTTTTT
-	TRBV18	-	TRBJ2-1	CASSPRRRQESYNEQFF	TGTGCCAGCTCACCTCGACGACGACAGGAATCCTACAATGAGCAGTTCTTC
-	TRBV10-3	-	TRBJ2-7	CAIRDSGTYEQYF	TGTGCCATCAGGGACAGCGGAACCTACGAGCAGTACTTC
-	TRBV4-3	-	TRBJ2-1	CASSQELDDMGDEQFF	TGCGCCAGCAGCCAAGAGTTGGACGACATGGGGGATGAGCAGTTCTTC
-	TRBV29-1	TRBD1	TRBJ1-1	CSALQGANTEAFF	TGCAGCGCCTTACAGGGGGCCAACACTGAAGCTTTCTTT
once	TRBV7-3	-	TRBJ2-5	CASSKSHGEETQYF	TGTGCCAGCAGCAAATCGCACGGGGAAGAGACCCAGTACTTC
-	TRBV18	-	TRBJ1-4	CASSPGPNEKLFF	TGTGCCAGCTCGCCTGGACCAAATGAAAAACTGTTTTTT
-	TRBV20-1	-	TRBJ1-1	CSARDLRAFF	TGCAGTGCTAGAGATTTAAGGGCTTTCTTT
-	TRBV27	-	TRBJ2-7	CASSLYGGTYEQYF	TGTGCCAGCAGTTTATACGGAGGAACCTACGAGCAGTACTTC
-	TRBV9	TRBD1	TRBJ1-6	CASSVGTGLNSPLHF	TGTGCCAGCAGCGTGGGGACAGGGCTCAATTCACCCCTCCACTTT
once	TRBV6-5	TRBD1	TRBJ1-5	CASRGQGTSNQPQHF	TGTGCCAGCAGGGGACAGGGGACTAGCAATCAGCCCCAGCATTTT
-	TRBV7-9	-	TRBJ2-5	CASSSQGGETQYF	TGTGCCAGCAGCTCTCAGGGGGGGGAGACCCAGTACTTC
-	TRBV27	TRBD2	TRBJ2-7	CASSKAPVPGRAEGEQYF	TGTGCCAGCTCCAAAGCGCCCGTTCCCGGGAGGGCGGAGGGCGAGCAGTACTTC
once	TRBV19	TRBD2	TRBJ2-1	CASSPPLAGYNEQFF	TGTGCCAGTAGTCCGCCCCTAGCGGGCTACAATGAGCAGTTCTTC
-	TRBV12-3/TRBV12-4	-	TRBJ2-7	CASSFGGEQYF	TGTGCCAGCAGTTTTGGGGGGGAGCAGTACTTC
-	TRBV18	TRBD1	TRBJ2-2	CASSPAVGQPNTGELFF	TGTGCCAGCTCACCAGCCGTGGGACAGCCGAACACCGGGGAGCTGTTTTTT
once	TRBV4-1	TRBD1	TRBJ2-7	CASSQSPGQGPYEQYF	TGCGCCAGCAGCCAATCACCGGGACAGGGCCCCTACGAGCAGTACTTC
medium-sized	TRBV2	TRBD2	TRBJ2-7	CASREGLGLAVREQYF	TGTGCCAGCAGGGAAGGATTAGGACTAGCGGTTAGGGAGCAGTACTTC